The sequence of this TCR beta chain was determined in a study of T-cell reconstitution after alpha-beta-depleted transplantation in children. The library targeted TCRbeta and was prepared with unique molecular identifiers. TCRdb analysed the PCR reads with MiXCR anew, one entry per CDR3 protein. The sample consists of 120,000 or so distinct CDR3 sequences, under 13% of them appearing once. This clonotype was seen at least ten times. Sequences were derived from PBMCs from the stem cell graft donor, sampled from the stem cell graft. The TCR comes from a human donor who donated a stem cell graft to a child with acute lymphoblastic leukemia.

This CDR3 is CASSQVNRRFYGYTF. The CDR3 DNA reads as TGTGCCAGCAGCCAAGTTAACAGGCGATTCTATGGCTACACCTTC. V is TRBV14 and J is TRBJ1-2; possibly TRBD1 for D (5 bases). V dropped 1 base and J dropped 4 bases, with 13 bases sitting between them. Germline V lookup: CDR1 SGHDN, CDR2 FVKESK. This CDR3 spans 15 amino acids. Drawing the rest from reference TRBV14 and TRBJ1-2, the complete variable domain is EAGVTQFPSHSVIEKGQTVTLRCDPISGHDNLYWYRRVMGKEIKFLLHFVKESKQDESGMPNNRFLAERTGGTYSTLKVQPAELEDSGVYFCASSQVNRRFYGYTFGSGTRLTVV.